In this sample, the clone carrying this T cell receptor (beta chain) turned up a few times. Profiling relied on immunoSEQ multiplex PCR, and the TCRdb table lists in-frame clones only, not all of them. Of 85,000 to 120,000 clones in the sample, approximately 85% were seen once. This sample was included in a study of blood T cell repertoires in COVID-19. Germline V gene data show CDR1 as KGHSH and CDR2 as LQKENI. CDR3 length: 15 amino acids. The V end was cut by 5 bases, the J end by 1 base, with 12 bases between. The clonotype comes from a man aged 35-49 years with active or convalescent COVID-19. J is TRBJ1-3 and V is TRBV18; no clear D. The sequencing sample was made of peripheral blood. The CDR3 bases are TGTGCCAGCTCATCCGGGTGGATTTCTGGAAACACCATATATTTT. Translation gives CASSSGWISGNTIYF.